One and the same sample provided the 23 T cell receptor beta chains below, sequenced in a study of shared clonotypes between healthy human individuals. Naivety among CD8 cells was defined by CD45RO negativity and positive CCR7 selection, thereby excluding terminally differentiated effector memory CD45RA+ cells. The data were produced by immunoSEQ multiplex PCR, yet TCRdb's version contains in-frame clones alone and is incomplete. Of 2 million to 2.5 million clones listed, more than 85% were seen once; the top ten hold around 1.7%. The sequenced material came from naive CD8+ T cells from PBMCs. All receptors come from a man aged 18 to 29 in good health. Some clones in this sample may be carry-over from other donors' samples.

The DNA for the CDR3 is TGTGCCACCAGCAGAGATATCGGGGGGACAGAAGAGACCCAGTACTTC. Encoded protein: CATSRDIGGTEETQYF. The chain couples TRBV15 to TRBJ2-5; D could derive from TRBD1 or TRBD2 (7 bases each). The CDR3 spans 16 residues. The germline gives CDR1 LNHNV, CDR2 YYDKDF (reference sequence). The V end was cut by 0 bases, the J end by 3 bases, with 14 bases between.

The gene calls are TRBV28 and TRBJ1-5, with TRBD1 identical over 7 bases. The CDR3 totals 12 residues. Trimming at V came to 4 bases and at J to 7 bases, leaving 1 base not matched to a gene. Germline CDR1 is MDHEN and CDR2 is SYDVKM. The CDR3 sequence: CASSSQGQPQHF. CDR3 coding DNA: TGTGCCAGCAGTTCACAGGGGCAGCCCCAGCATTTT.

CDR3 coding DNA: TGTGCCAGCAGCGAGGCTGGCGGGACTAATGACGAGCAGTACTTC. Translated, it gives CASSEAGGTNDEQYF. The V and J genes are TRBV9 and TRBJ2-7; 7 positions agree with TRBD2. This CDR3 is built from 15 residues. V lost 3 bases to trimming and J lost 5 bases; unmatched junction nucleotides: 11. Germline-derived CDR1 and CDR2 are SGDLS and YYNGEE.

The chain combines TRBV7-6 with TRBJ2-2; D gene unclear. The V gene lost 5 bases and the J gene lost 2 bases, with 6 bases spanning the gap. The CDR3 totals 13 residues. In germline, CDR1 is SGHVS, CDR2 FNYEAQ. The CDR3 region is CASSHLNTGELFF. The CDR3 DNA sequence: TGTGCCAGCAGCCACCTTAACACCGGGGAGCTGTTTTTT. The whole variable domain, remainder taken from reference TRBV7-6 and TRBJ2-2, is GAGVSQSPRYKVTKRGQDVALRCDPISGHVSLYWYRQALGQGPEFLTYFNYEAQQDKSGLPNDRFSAERPEGSISTLTIQRTEQRDSAMYRCASSHLNTGELFFGEGSRLTVL.

The rearrangement links TRBV6-6 to TRBJ1-3; 9 bases match TRBD1. The germline gives CDR1 MNHNY, CDR2 SVGAGI (reference sequence). The CDR3 is 16 residues long. V lost 5 bases, J lost 4 bases, and 9 bases stayed unmatched. The CDR3 sequence: CASSAYWTGAGNTIYF. In DNA, the CDR3 is TGTGCCAGCAGTGCCTATTGGACAGGGGCCGGAAACACCATATATTTT.

This chain connects TRBV19 to TRBJ1-5; D is unresolved. The V and J ends lost 10 bases and 2 bases respectively, with 21 bases between them. CDR1 LNHDA and CDR2 SQIVND come from the germline V gene (reference sequence). This CDR3 has 16 residues. CDR3 protein: CATSEPRIEGNQPQHF. The CDR3, as DNA: TGTGCCACCTCCGAGCCTCGAATCGAGGGCAATCAGCCCCAGCATTTT. Combining the CDR3 with reference TRBV19 and TRBJ1-5 gives the whole variable domain DGGITQSPKYLFRKEGQNVTLSCEQNLNHDAMYWYRQDPGQGLRLIYYSQIVNDFQKGDIAEGYSVSREKKESFPLTVTSAQKNPTAFYLCATSEPRIEGNQPQHFGDGTRLSIL.

V and J are TRBV19 and TRBJ1-2; 10 nucleotides align to TRBD1. The CDR3 spans 13 residues. Trimming at V came to 10 bases and at J to 5 bases, leaving 7 bases not matched to a gene. CDR1 LNHDA and CDR2 SQIVND come from the germline V gene (reference sequence). CDR3 nucleotides: TGTGCCACTTCGGGACAGGGGCCGTATGGCTACACCTTC. This codes for CATSGQGPYGYTF.

The chain couples TRBV10-2 to TRBJ1-5; the D is unclear. Germline assignment: CDR1 WSHSY and CDR2 SAAADI. Trimming stripped 0 bases from V and 5 bases from J, with 8 bases between. CDR3 length equals 14 residues. The CDR3 here is CASSESRIHQPQHF. The CDR3 nucleotides are TGCGCCAGCAGTGAGTCGCGGATTCATCAGCCCCAGCATTTT.

The rearrangement uses TRBV7-9 and TRBJ1-1; D is perhaps TRBD1 (6 bases). The CDR3 covers 16 residues. Germline CDR1 is SEHNR and CDR2 is FQNEAQ (reference sequence). Between the trimmed V and J ends, which lost 5 bases and 1 base, there was a span of 17 bases. CDR3 amino acids: CASSHRVGGRNTEAFF. The CDR3 DNA is TGTGCCAGCAGCCATAGGGTTGGGGGGCGGAACACTGAAGCTTTCTTT.

The genes are TRBV9 and TRBJ2-1, with 9 nucleotides matching TRBD1. The CDR3 runs 16 residues. J was trimmed by 1 base and V by 5 bases; bases with no gene match: 7. Germline-derived CDR1 and CDR2 are SGDLS and YYNGEE. CDR3 sequence (DNA): TGTGCCAGCAGTATAACAGGGGGCCCGTCCTACAATGAGCAGTTCTTC. The encoded protein is CASSITGGPSYNEQFF. The full variable domain, with the rest looked up from reference TRBV9 and TRBJ2-1, is DSGVTQTPKHLITATGQRVTLRCSPRSGDLSVYWYQQSLDQGLQFLIQYYNGEERAKGNILERFSAQQFPDLHSELNLSSLELGDSALYFCASSITGGPSYNEQFFGPGTRLTVL.

This sequence joins TRBV28 and TRBJ2-2; D may match TRBD1 or TRBD2 (5 bases each). The CDR3 totals 16 residues. From germline, CDR1 is MDHEN and CDR2 SYDVKM. Trimming pared 4 bases from V and 3 bases from J, leaving 15 bases between. The chain's CDR3 is CASSSLDGADTGELFF. The CDR3 bases are TGTGCCAGCAGTTCACTGGACGGGGCGGACACCGGGGAGCTGTTTTTT.

The V call is TRBV19, the J call TRBJ2-1, with a weak D call TRBD1 (6 bases). Germline CDR1 is LNHDA and CDR2 is SQIVND (reference sequence). V lost 4 bases and J 8 bases, leaving 12 bases between the germline ends. The CDR3 has 13 amino acids. For the CDR3, the DNA is TGTGCCAGTAGTACCAGCAGGGGCTATGAGCAGTTCTTC. It encodes CASSTSRGYEQFF.

V gene TRBV4-1 combines with J gene TRBJ1-2; TRBD1 might be the D (5 bases). V was trimmed by 0 bases and J by 0 bases, leaving 17 bases between them. The germline CDR1 and CDR2 sequences are MGHRA and YSYEKL. The CDR3 runs 18 residues. The CDR3 here is CASSQEGEVLTTNYGYTF. As DNA, the CDR3 is TGCGCCAGCAGCCAAGAAGGGGAAGTCCTTACTACTAACTATGGCTACACCTTC.

The chain uses TRBV9 and TRBJ2-1; D gene uncertain. Germline loops: CDR1 SGDLS, CDR2 YYNGEE. CDR3 length: 15 amino acids. V lost 4 bases to trimming and J lost 0 bases, with 11 bases between them. The chain's CDR3 is CASSRSRSSYNEQFF. The CDR3 nucleotides are TGTGCCAGCAGCAGATCTCGAAGCTCCTACAATGAGCAGTTCTTC.

The V gene is TRBV19, the J gene TRBJ2-1; D is perhaps TRBD1 (5 bases). Germline CDR1 is LNHDA and CDR2 is SQIVND (reference sequence). The CDR3 extends over 15 amino acids. V was cut by 8 bases and J by 6 bases, with 20 bases left in between. CDR3 nucleotide sequence: TGTGCCAGTGCCTATAGGGGTCAAGCCGCCAATGAGCAGTTCTTC. Its translation is CASAYRGQAANEQFF.

The rearrangement joins TRBV19 to TRBJ2-7, with 10 bases aligning to TRBD2. CDR1 LNHDA and CDR2 SQIVND come from the germline V gene (reference sequence). Germline trimming cut 7 bases from V and 1 base from J; bases unmatched to any gene: 4. This CDR3 has 14 amino acids. CDR3 in amino acids: CASKASGSSYEQYF. The CDR3 DNA reads as TGTGCCAGTAAGGCTAGCGGGAGTTCCTACGAGCAGTACTTC.

The chain recombines TRBV19 with TRBJ1-2; D remains ambiguous. V was pared by 5 bases and J by 4 bases, with 17 bases between. This CDR3 has 15 residues. CDR1 LNHDA and CDR2 SQIVND come from the germline V gene (reference sequence). The CDR3 DNA reads TGTGCCAGTAGTGCCCCTAGGTTCCAGTTCTATGGCTACACCTTC. This codes for CASSAPRFQFYGYTF. The complete variable domain, with remaining parts taken from reference TRBV19 and TRBJ1-2, reads DGGITQSPKYLFRKEGQNVTLSCEQNLNHDAMYWYRQDPGQGLRLIYYSQIVNDFQKGDIAEGYSVSREKKESFPLTVTSAQKNPTAFYLCASSAPRFQFYGYTFGSGTRLTVV.

V gene TRBV11-2 combines with J gene TRBJ2-7; 7 positions match TRBD2. Trimming took 5 bases from V and 2 from J; bases not matched to a gene: 6. The CDR3 spans 14 residues. The germline V gene has CDR1 SGHAT and CDR2 FQNNGV. CDR3 DNA: TGTGCCAGCAGCCCCGGGGAGGGACCCTACGAGCAGTACTTC. Translating gives CASSPGEGPYEQYF.

This rearrangement joins TRBV27 to TRBJ1-5; the match to TRBD1 covers 7 bases. Losses at the gene ends were 5 bases for V and 3 bases for J; bases not matched to a gene: 10. CDR3 length equals 16 residues. Germline V gene data show CDR1 as MNHEY and CDR2 as SMNVEV (reference sequence). Here the CDR3 reads CASSPTGFGYNQPQHF. CDR3 nucleotide sequence: TGTGCCAGCAGTCCGACAGGGTTTGGATACAATCAGCCCCAGCATTTT.

Comments on this clone: This same CDR3 is encoded by further DNA sequences in the sample. The rearrangement links TRBV27 to TRBJ1-5, with a possible D match to TRBD1 (5 bases). The V and J ends lost 3 bases and 6 bases respectively, with 9 bases between them. In germline, CDR1 is MNHEY, CDR2 SMNVEV (reference sequence). The CDR3 is made up of 13 amino acids. CDR3 loop: CASSLAGGQPQHF. In DNA, the CDR3 is TGTGCCAGCAGTTTGGCGGGGGGTCAGCCCCAGCATTTT.

The chain combines TRBV6-1 with TRBJ2-7, with a tentative D call TRBD1 (5 bases). Trimming removed 4 bases at V and 6 bases at J, with 13 bases between. CDR3 length: 13 residues. In germline, CDR1 is MNHNS, CDR2 SASEGT. The CDR3 reads CASSVVRAGEQYF. The CDR3 DNA is TGTGCCAGCAGTGTGGTCAGGGCAGGCGAGCAGTACTTC.

The gene calls are TRBV27 and TRBJ2-3, with 10 bases that match TRBD2. Looked up from germline, CDR1 is MNHEY and CDR2 is SMNVEV (reference sequence). With 8 bases clipped from V and 4 bases from J, the junction kept 12 bases outside the gene matches. The CDR3 has 16 residues. This CDR3 reads CASRDTLAGVPDTQYF. The DNA for the CDR3 is TGTGCCAGCCGGGACACCCTAGCGGGAGTCCCAGATACGCAGTATTTT.

In DNA, the CDR3 is TGTGCCAGCAGCCACGGGGACTTACGCTACGAGCAGTACTTC. It specifies CASSHGDLRYEQYF. This chain joins TRBV5-8 and TRBJ2-7; D possibly corresponds to TRBD2 (6 bases). Trimming pared 4 bases from V and 3 bases from J, leaving 14 bases between. This CDR3 has 14 residues. CDR1 is SGHTS and CDR2 is YDEGEE in the germline V gene. Combining the CDR3 with reference TRBV5-8 and TRBJ2-7 gives the whole variable domain EAGVTQSPTHLIKTRGQQATLRCSPISGHTSVYWYQQALGLGLQFLLWYDEGEERNRGNFPPRFSGRQFPNYSSELNVNALELEDSALYLCASSHGDLRYEQYFGPGTRLTVT.